The source of this TCR beta chain is a study of OX40 agonist ivuxolimab in advanced cancers. Turning to the overall study: Ivuxolimab was a fully human IgG2 agonistic monoclonal antibody targeting the costimulatory receptor OX40 (CD134). Intravenous ivuxolimab was administered to patients every 2 weeks at six dose levels: 0.01, 0.1, 0.3, 1.5, 3 and 10 mg/kg. Among the 52 dose-escalation patients, around 20 had hepatocellular carcinoma, roughly 15 melanoma, 9 renal cell carcinoma and 9 head and neck cancer. The dose-escalation cohort was 82.7% male with a mean age of approximately 60 years, ranging from roughly 23 to 80. Prior anti-PD-1, anti-PD-L1 or anti-CTLA-4 therapy was permitted, and about two fifths of dose-escalation patients had received checkpoint inhibitors. Three dose-escalation patients achieved partial responses, one with hepatocellular carcinoma and two with cutaneous melanoma. Peripheral TCRbeta sequencing aimed to test whether ivuxolimab altered TCR sequence diversity and caused clonal T-cell expansion. The paper covers the monotherapy dose-escalation part of the phase I ivuxolimab trial, which included N of about 56 patients.

For sequencing of the TCRbeta CDR3 region, genomic DNA was extracted from the sorted cells. TCRbeta CDR3 regions were sequenced using the immunoSEQ Assay. Not all clones reach the TCRdb copy of this immuneACCESS table, which keeps in-frame sequences only. Checked studies attribute under half of the gap to unresolved V genes and leave the rest unexplained. The sample yields roughly 80,000 clones; approximately 89% were counted once. Of the sample, around 2.6% falls within the top ten clones. Based on the germline V gene, the CDR1 and CDR2 sequences are MDHEN and SYDVKM. Between the V and J ends, shortened by 3 bases and 7 bases respectively, the junction contains 9 bases. The cysteine opens and the phenylalanine closes a CDR3 of 12 amino acids. The kept DNA is CDR3 alone, 36 bases in frame from the first base. As for this clone: This clone's antigen is unknown. No much larger clone is present one base from it, and per-base qualities are unavailable.

Patients with autoimmune disease history or receiving systemic immunosuppression were excluded from the trial. Peripheral blood for TCR sequencing was drawn from every dose cohort at baseline, at cycle 4 day 1 and at cycle 7 day 1. Samples were obtained from an open-label, multicenter, first-in-human phase I dose-escalation trial of ivuxolimab. The trial enrolled adults with locally advanced or metastatic head and neck squamous cell, hepatocellular, melanoma or renal cell carcinoma. CD4+ and CD8+ T cells were sorted separately from peripheral blood before TCR sequencing. The paper as a whole reports these results and caveats: At doses of 0.1 to 3.0 mg/kg, clonal expansion of both CD4+ and CD8+ blood T cells was observed from baseline to week 6. Partial responders in the 0.1-3.0 mg/kg groups had among the lowest normalized peripheral clonal expansion, especially among CD8+ T cells. On average, CD8+ T cells showed more expanded clones than CD4+ T cells after ivuxolimab. The antigen specificity of the clonally expanded peripheral T cells was not determined. Low levels of normalized T-cell clonal expansion were also seen in some patients who did not respond.

The chain was built from TRBV28 and TRBJ1-2; possibly the D gene is TRBD1, per 5 matching bases. The sequence derives from an adult with an advanced solid tumor such as melanoma, head and neck, liver or kidney cancer. Material: CD4+ or CD8+ T cells sorted from blood, obtained in a trial of the OX40 agonist ivuxolimab. The DNA sequence is as follows: TGTGCCAGCAGTTTCAGGGAGTCTGGCTACACCTTC. Its amino acids are CASSFRESGYTF.